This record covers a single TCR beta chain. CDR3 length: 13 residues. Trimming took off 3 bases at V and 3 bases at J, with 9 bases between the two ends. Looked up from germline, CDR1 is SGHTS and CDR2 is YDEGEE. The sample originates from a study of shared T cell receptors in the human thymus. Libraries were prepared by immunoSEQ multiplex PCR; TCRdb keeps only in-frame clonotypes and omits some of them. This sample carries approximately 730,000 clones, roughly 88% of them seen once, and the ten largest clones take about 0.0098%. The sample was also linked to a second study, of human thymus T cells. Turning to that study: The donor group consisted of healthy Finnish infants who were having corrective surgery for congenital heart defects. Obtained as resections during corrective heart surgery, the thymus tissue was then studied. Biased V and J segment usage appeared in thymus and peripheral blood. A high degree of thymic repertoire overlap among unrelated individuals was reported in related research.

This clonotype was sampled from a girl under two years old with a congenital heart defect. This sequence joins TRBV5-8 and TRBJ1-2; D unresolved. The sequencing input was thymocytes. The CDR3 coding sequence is TGTGCCAGCAGCTCCAGGATAGACTATGGCTACACCTTC. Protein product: CASSSRIDYGYTF. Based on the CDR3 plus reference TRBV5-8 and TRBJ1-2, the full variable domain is EAGVTQSPTHLIKTRGQQATLRCSPISGHTSVYWYQQALGLGLQFLLWYDEGEERNRGNFPPRFSGRQFPNYSSELNVNALELEDSALYLCASSSRIDYGYTFGSGTRLTVV.